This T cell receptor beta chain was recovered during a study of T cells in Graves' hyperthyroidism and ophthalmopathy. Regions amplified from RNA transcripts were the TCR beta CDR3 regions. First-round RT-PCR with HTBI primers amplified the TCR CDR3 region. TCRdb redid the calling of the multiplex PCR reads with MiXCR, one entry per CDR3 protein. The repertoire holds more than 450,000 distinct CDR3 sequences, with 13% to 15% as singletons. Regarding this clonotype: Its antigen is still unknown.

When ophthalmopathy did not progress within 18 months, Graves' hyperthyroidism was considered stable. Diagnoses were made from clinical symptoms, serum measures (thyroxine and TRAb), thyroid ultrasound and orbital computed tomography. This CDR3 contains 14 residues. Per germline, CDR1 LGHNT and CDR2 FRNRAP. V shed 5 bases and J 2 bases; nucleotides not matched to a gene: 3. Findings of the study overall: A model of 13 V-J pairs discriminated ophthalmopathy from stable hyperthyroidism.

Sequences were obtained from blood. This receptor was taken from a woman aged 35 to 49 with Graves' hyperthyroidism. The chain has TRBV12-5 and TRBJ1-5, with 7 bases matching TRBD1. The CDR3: CASGVTGGNQPQHF. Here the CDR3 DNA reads TGTGCTAGTGGTGTTACAGGGGGCAATCAGCCCCAGCATTTT.